This TCR beta chain is from a study of post-analysis software for immune sequencing data. Study summary: As for disease course, relapsing-remitting, secondary progressive and progressive-relapsing multiple sclerosis were all included. Overall study results and limits: Controls significantly exceeded multiple sclerosis patients in normalized Chao1 diversity. Batch-mates among the samples co-clustered strongly by F measure. Elevated frequency relative to controls characterized roughly five TRBV segments in patients, TRBV5-6, TRBV5-1 and TRBV20-1 among them.

TCR beta libraries were prepared from cDNA with unique molecular identifiers. Some 500,000 cDNA molecules were obtained per 1 to 10 million input T cells. TCRdb independently ran MiXCR on the PCR reads; one entry per CDR3 protein. This table holds more than 450,000 distinct CDR3 sequences, 30% to 40% found once. Germline-derived CDR1 and CDR2 are SEHNR and FQNEAQ (reference sequence). V lost 1 base and J lost 4, with 13 bases in between. The CDR3 length is 15 residues. A word on this clonotype: Its antigen remains unidentified.

The chain joins TRBV7-9 to TRBJ1-2; perhaps TRBD1 as D (5 bases). Source material: blood. The receptor's source is a girl between 2 and 17 years old with multiple sclerosis. CDR3 sequence reads: CASSLDPGTPYGYTF. For the CDR3, the DNA is TGTGCCAGCAGCTTAGATCCAGGGACGCCCTATGGCTACACCTTC.